The present entry profiles one T cell receptor beta chain with its context. Per the germline V gene, CDR1 is MDHEN and CDR2 is SYDVKM. The length of the CDR3 is 18 residues. The trim removed 6 bases at V and 4 bases at J, leaving 13 bases unmatched. Under the authors' procedure: Researchers report that nucleated cell counts were estimated from reference gene primer amplification. The method was immunoSEQ multiplex PCR; TCRdb's version includes in-frame clones alone and lacks a portion of them. The DNA gave D and trimming, while V, J and clone size come from that table. Here the sample spans 200,000 or so clones, 86% being singletons. This entry comes from a study of blood T cell repertoires in COVID-19.

Specimen: PBMCs or T cells enriched from blood (not recorded which). The receptor was isolated from a middle-aged woman with acute COVID-19. V is TRBV28 and J is TRBJ1-5, with 12 bases lining up with TRBD1. The CDR3 nucleotides are TGTGCCAGCAGCTACCCTTTCCGGGACAGGGGGCGGAATCAGCCCCAGCATTTT. Protein: CASSYPFRDRGRNQPQHF.